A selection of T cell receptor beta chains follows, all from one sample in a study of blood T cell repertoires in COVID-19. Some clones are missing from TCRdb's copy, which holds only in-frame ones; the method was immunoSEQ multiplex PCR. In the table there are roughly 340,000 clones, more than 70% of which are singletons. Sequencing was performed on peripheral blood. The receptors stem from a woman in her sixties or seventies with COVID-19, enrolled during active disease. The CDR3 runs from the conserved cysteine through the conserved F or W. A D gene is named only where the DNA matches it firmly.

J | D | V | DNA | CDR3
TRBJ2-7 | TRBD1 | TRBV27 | TGTGCCAGCAGCGCGGGGACAGGGGGAACCTACGAGCAGTACTTC | CASSAGTGGTYEQYF
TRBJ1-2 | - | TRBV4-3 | TGCGCCAGCAGCCACCTCCCAGGGCCCACTCGTCATGGCTACACCTTC | CASSHLPGPTRHGYTF
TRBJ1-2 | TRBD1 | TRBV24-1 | TGTGCCACCAGTTCCGGACAGGGTATCGGCTACACCTTC | CATSSGQGIGYTF
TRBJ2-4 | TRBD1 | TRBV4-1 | TGCGCCAGCAGCCAAGGACAGGGGGCTGGAAACATTCAGTACTTC | CASSQGQGAGNIQYF
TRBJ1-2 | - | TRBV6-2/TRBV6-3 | TGTGCCAGCAGTTTCACCGGTACAGGGTCCTATGGCTACACCTTC | CASSFTGTGSYGYTF
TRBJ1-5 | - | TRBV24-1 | TGTGCCACCAGTGGGCAACAGAGTAATCAGCCCCAGCATTTT | CATSGQQSNQPQHF
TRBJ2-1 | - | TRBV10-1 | TGCGCCAGCAGTGTTCTGCCGGGGAACAATGAGCAGTTCTTC | CASSVLPGNNEQFF
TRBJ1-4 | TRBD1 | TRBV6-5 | TGTGCCAGCACATCGGGACAGGGGAATGAAAAACTGTTTTTT | CASTSGQGNEKLFF
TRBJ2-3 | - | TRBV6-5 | TGTGCCAGCAGCACGGGACAAATCGCCACAGATACGCAGTATTTT | CASSTGQIATDTQYF
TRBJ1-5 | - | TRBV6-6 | TGTGCCAGCAGCCTTGGACAACTCAGGGATCAGCCCCAGCATTTT | CASSLGQLRDQPQHF